This T cell receptor beta chain was documented in a study of control samples from healthy donors and cancer patients. Clones were read by immunoSEQ multiplex PCR, and TCRdb kept only the in-frame ones, dropping some. Here the sample spans 390,000 or so clones, 80% to 95% being singletons. The CDR3 has 17 residues. In germline, CDR1 is MDHEN, CDR2 SYDVKM. The germline V and J ends were trimmed by 5 bases and 0 bases, with 19 bases remaining between them. Specimen: PBMCs. The chain couples TRBV28 to TRBJ1-2; D gene ambiguous. This sequence originates from a man in his forties or fifties with head and neck cancer. The CDR3 loop reads CASSPKRQLGPNYGYTF. The CDR3 DNA is TGTGCCAGCAGTCCAAAGCGACAACTTGGGCCTAACTATGGCTACACCTTC.